This T cell receptor beta chain was recorded in a study of T cell changes during pregnancy in multiple sclerosis (dated by TCRdb to between 2018 and 2021). For the study in its entirety: Changes in the T cell repertoire over the course of pregnancy were examined in this study in women with multiple sclerosis.

Sequences MNHEY (CDR1) and SVGAGI (CDR2) are obtained from the germline V gene. The CDR3, from cysteine to phenylalanine, totals 13 residues. Only the CDR3 region is kept as DNA, spanning 39 bases read in frame from base 1. Trimming at the junction amounts to 0 bases on V and 5 bases on J, and the germline ends lie 7 bases apart. On this clone: Its binding antigen is unknown. No clone much larger than this one lies a single base away; base qualities are absent.

The protocol used for the library was the immunoSEQ multiplex PCR assay. TCRdb retrieved this table from immuneACCESS and kept in-frame rearrangements only. Not all clones are present; in checked studies, unresolved V genes account for under half, and no reason is known for the remainder. The sample includes about 32,000 clones, with roughly 89% observed a single time. The ten largest clones add up to 3.5% to 5% of the sample. Recombination connected TRBV6-5 to TRBJ1-2, with TRBD1 perhaps the D gene, on 6 matching bases. Sequencing was performed on CD8+ T cells from peripheral blood mononuclear cells, taken in the second trimester of pregnancy. The clonotype originates from a female donor in good health, enrolled as a control in a pregnancy study. The nucleotides are TGTGCCAGCAGTTACTCGACAGGATATGGCTACACCTTC. Translated, this gives CASSYSTGYGYTF.